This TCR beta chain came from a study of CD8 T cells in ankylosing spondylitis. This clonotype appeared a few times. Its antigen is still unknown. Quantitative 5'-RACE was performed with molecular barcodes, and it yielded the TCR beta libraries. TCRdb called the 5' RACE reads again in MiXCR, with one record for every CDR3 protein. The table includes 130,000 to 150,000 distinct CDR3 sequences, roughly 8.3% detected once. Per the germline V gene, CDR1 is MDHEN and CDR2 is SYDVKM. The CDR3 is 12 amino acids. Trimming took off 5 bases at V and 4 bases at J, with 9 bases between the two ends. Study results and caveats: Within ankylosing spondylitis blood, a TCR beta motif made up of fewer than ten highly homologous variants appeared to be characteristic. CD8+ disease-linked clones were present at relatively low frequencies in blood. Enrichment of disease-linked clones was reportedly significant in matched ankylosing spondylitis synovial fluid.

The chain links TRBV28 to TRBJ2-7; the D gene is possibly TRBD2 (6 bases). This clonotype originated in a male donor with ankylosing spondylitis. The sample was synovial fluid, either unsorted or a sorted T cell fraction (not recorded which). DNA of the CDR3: TGTGCCAGCAGTACGGGACTTTACGAGCAGTACTTC. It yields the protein CASSTGLYEQYF.